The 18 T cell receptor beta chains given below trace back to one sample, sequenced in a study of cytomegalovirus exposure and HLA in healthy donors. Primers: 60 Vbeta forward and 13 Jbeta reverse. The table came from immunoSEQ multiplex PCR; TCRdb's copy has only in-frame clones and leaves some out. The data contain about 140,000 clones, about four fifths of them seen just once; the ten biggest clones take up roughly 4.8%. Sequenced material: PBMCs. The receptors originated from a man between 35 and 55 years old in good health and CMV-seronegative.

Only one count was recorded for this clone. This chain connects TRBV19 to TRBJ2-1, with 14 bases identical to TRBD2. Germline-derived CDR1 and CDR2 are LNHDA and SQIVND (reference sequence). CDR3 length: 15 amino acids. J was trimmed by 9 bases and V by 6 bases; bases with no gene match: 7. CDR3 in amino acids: CASRRLAGGLGEQFF. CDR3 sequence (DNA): TGTGCCAGTAGGCGACTAGCGGGGGGGCTAGGTGAGCAGTTCTTC. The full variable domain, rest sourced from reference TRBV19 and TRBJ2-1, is DGGITQSPKYLFRKEGQNVTLSCEQNLNHDAMYWYRQDPGQGLRLIYYSQIVNDFQKGDIAEGYSVSREKKESFPLTVTSAQKNPTAFYLCASRRLAGGLGEQFFGPGTRLTVL.

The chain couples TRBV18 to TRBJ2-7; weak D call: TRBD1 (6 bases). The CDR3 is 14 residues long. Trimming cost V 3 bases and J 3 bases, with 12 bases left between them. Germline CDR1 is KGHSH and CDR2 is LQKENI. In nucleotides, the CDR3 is TGTGCCAGCTCACCTAGGGACACCAACTACGAGCAGTACTTC. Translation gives CASSPRDTNYEQYF.

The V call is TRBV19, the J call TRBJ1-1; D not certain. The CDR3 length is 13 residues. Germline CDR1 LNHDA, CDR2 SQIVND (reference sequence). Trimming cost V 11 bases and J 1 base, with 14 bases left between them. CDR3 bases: TGTGCCTCTTCCCCGGTCTGGAACACTGAAGCTTTCTTT. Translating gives CASSPVWNTEAFF.

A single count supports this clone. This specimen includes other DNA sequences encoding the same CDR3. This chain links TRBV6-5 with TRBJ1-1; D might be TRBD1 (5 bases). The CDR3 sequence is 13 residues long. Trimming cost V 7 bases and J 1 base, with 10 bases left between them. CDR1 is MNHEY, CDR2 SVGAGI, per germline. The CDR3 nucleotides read TGTGCCAGCAACCTTGGACAGAACACTGAAGCTTTCTTT. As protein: CASNLGQNTEAFF.

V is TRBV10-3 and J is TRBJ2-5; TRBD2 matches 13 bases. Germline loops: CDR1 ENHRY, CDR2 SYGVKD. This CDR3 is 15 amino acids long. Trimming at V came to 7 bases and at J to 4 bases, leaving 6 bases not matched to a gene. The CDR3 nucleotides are TGTGCCATCATTACTAGCGGGGGGGACCCAGAGACCCAGTACTTC. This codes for CAIITSGGDPETQYF.

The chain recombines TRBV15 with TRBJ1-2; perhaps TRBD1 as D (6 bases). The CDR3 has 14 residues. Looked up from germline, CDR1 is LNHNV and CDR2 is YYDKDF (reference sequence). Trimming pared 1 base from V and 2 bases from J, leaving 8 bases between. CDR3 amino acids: CATSRGGQNYGYTF. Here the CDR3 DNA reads TGTGCCACCAGCAGAGGAGGACAGAACTATGGCTACACCTTC.

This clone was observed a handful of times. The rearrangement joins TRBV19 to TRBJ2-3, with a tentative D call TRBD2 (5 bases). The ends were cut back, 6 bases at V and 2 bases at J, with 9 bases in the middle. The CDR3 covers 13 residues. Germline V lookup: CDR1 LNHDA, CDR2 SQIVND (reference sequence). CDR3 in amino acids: CASSRGVTDTQYF. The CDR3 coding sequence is TGTGCCAGTAGCCGGGGAGTCACAGATACGCAGTATTTT.

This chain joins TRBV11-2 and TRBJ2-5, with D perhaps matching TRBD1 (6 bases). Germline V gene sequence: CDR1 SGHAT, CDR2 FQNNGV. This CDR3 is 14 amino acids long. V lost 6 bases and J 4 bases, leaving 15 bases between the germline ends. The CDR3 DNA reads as TGTGCCAGCAGTCCAGGGGTTTCTCGAGAGACCCAGTACTTC. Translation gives CASSPGVSRETQYF.

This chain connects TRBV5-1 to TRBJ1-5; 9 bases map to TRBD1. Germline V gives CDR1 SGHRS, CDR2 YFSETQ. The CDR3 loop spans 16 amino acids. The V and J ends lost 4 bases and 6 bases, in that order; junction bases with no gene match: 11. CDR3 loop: CASSPGTGTVSQPQHF. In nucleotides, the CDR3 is TGCGCCAGCAGCCCAGGGACAGGGACGGTCAGTCAGCCCCAGCATTTT.

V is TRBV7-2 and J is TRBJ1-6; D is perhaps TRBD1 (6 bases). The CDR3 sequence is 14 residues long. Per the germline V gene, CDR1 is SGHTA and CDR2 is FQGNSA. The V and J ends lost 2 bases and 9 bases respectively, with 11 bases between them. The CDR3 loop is CASSLMGGASPLHF. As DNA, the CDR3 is TGTGCCAGCAGCTTAATGGGGGGGGCTTCACCCCTCCACTTT. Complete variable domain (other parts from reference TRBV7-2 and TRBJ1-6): GAGVSQSPSNKVTEKGKDVELRCDPISGHTALYWYRQSLGQGLEFLIYFQGNSAPDKSGLPSDRFSAERTGGSVSTLTIQRTQQEDSAVYLCASSLMGGASPLHFGNGTRLTVT.

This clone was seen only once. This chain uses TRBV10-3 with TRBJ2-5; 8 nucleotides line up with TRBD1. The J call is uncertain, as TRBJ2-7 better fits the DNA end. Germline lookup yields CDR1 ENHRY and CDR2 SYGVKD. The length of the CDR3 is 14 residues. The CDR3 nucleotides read TGTGCCATCAGTTCCGGGACAGGCCCGGGCGAGCAGTACTTC. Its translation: CAISSGTGPGEQYF.

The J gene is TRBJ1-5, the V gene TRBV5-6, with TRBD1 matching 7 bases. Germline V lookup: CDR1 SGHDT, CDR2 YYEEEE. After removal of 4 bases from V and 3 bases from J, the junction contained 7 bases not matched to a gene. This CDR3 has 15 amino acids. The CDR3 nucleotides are TGTGCCAGCAGCCCAGGGGGACAGCTCAATCAGCCCCAGCATTTT. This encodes CASSPGGQLNQPQHF.

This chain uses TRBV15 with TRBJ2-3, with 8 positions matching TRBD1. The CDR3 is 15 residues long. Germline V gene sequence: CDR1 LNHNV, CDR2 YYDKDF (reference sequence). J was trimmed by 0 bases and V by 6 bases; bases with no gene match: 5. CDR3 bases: TGTGCCACCAGTTCGGGACAGGCTAGCACAGATACGCAGTATTTT. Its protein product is CATSSGQASTDTQYF.

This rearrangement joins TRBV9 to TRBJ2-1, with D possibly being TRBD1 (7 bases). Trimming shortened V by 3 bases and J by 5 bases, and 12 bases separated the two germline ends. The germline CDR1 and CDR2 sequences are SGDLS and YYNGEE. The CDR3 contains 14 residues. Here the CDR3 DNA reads TGTGCCAGCAGCGCAGGGGGACTTAACAATGAGCAGTTCTTC. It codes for CASSAGGLNNEQFF.

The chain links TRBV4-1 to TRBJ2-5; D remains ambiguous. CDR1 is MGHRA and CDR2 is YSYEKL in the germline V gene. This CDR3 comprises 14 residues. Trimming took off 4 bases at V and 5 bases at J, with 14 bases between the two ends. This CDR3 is CASSPLEMAETQYF. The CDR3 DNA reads TGCGCCAGCAGCCCCCTAGAAATGGCTGAGACCCAGTACTTC.

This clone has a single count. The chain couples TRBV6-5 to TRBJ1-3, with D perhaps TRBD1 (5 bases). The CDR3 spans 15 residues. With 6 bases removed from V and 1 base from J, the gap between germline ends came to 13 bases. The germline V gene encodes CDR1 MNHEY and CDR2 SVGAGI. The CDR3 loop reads CASRLTASSGNTIYF. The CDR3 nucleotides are TGTGCCAGCAGATTGACAGCCAGTTCTGGAAACACCATATATTTT.

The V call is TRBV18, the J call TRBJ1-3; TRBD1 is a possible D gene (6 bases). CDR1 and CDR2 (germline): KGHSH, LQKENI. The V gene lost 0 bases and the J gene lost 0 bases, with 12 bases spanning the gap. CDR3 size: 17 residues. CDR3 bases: TGTGCCAGCTCACCACCGAACAGGGCTCACTCTGGAAACACCATATATTTT. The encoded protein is CASSPPNRAHSGNTIYF.

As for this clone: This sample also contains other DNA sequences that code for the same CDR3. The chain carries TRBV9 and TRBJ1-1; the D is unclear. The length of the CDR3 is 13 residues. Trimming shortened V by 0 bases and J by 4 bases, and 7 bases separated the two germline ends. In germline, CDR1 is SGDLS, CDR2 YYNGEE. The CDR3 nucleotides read TGTGCCAGCAGCGTAGTAACGAGCACTGAAGCTTTCTTT. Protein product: CASSVVTSTEAFF.